Below, one T cell receptor beta chain is given with its context. Its antigen remains undetermined. No much larger clonotype is one base removed from it; base qualities were not supplied. The data belong to a study of patients and donors after allogeneic stem cell transplantation (dated by TCRdb to the early 2020s). Libraries were made using RT-PCR. Data came from a NextSeq 550. TCRdb redid the processing of the public reads, applying fastp at Q25 and MiXCR, and retained in-frame beta chains. Every entry covers one CDR3 protein and lists the most common genes and DNA from its rows. Counted in this sample were 85,000 to 90,000 distinct CDR3 sequences; approximately 49% of them appeared once. 50% to 75% of the sample is held by the ten biggest clonotypes. V is pared back by 1 base and J by 3 bases, with 16 bases lying between the germline termini. The CDR3 covers 16 residues, taking in both the cysteine and the phenylalanine. Only the CDR3 DNA is retained, 48 bases long and in frame from the first base. The germline V gene specifies SGHTS as CDR1 and YDEGEE as CDR2.

This sequence originates from a human donor who was either an allogeneic HSCT recipient or a stem cell or donor lymphocyte infusion donor (not recorded which). It is not recorded whose cells these are; they may come from a transplant donor. The sequencing sample was made of blood, either unsorted or a sorted T cell fraction (not recorded which). The rearrangement joined TRBV5-8 to TRBJ1-2; tentative D gene TRBD1, with 5 bases matching. In nucleotide form, the sequence is TGTGCCAGCAGCTTGAGTTTCATTGGGGCCCACTATGGCTACACCTTC. It encodes CASSLSFIGAHYGYTF.